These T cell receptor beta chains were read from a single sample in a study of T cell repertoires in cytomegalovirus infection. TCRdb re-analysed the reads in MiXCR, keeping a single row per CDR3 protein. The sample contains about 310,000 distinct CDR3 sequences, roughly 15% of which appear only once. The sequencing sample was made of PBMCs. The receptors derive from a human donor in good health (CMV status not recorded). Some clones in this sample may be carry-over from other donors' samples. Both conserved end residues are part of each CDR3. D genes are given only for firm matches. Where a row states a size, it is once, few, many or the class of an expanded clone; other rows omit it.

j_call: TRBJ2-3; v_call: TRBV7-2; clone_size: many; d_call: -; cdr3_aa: CASSLGSIADTQYF; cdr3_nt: TGTGCCAGCAGCTTAGGCTCTATCGCAGATACGCAGTATTTT
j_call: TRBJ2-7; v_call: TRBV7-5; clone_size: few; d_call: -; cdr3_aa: CISVPVPSFYEQYF; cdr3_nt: -
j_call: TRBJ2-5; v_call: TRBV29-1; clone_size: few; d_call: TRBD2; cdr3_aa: CSDRLAGVGTQYF; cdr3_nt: TGCAGCGACCGTCTAGCGGGGGTAGGGACCCAGTACTTC
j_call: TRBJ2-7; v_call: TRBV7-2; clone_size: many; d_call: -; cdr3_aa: CASSLQGSGEQYF; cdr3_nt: TGTGCCAGCAGCTTACAGGGATCGGGCGAGCAGTACTTC
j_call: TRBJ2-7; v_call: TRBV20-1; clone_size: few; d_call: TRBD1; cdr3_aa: CSATQGARDEQYF; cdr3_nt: TGCAGTGCGACACAGGGGGCGCGAGACGAGCAGTACTTC
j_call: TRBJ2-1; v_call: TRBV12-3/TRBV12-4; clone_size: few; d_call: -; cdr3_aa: CASSPYSSYNEQFF; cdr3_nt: TGTGCCAGCAGTCCATATAGCTCCTACAATGAGCAGTTCTTC
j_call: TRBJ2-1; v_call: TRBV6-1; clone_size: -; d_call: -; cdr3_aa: CASSERGYYNEQFF; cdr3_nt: TGTGCCAGCAGTGAACGAGGCTATTACAATGAGCAGTTCTTC
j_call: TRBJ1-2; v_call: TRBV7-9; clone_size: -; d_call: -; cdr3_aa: CASSHVPGNSGYTF; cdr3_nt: TGTGCCAGCAGCCATGTGCCAGGGAACTCTGGCTACACCTTC
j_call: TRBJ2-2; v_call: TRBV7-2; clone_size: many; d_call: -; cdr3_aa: CASTLGQGELFF; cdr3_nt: TGTGCCAGCACCCTCGGACAGGGGGAGCTGTTTTTT
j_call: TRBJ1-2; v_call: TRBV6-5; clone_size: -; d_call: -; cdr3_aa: CASSYRVRGYGYTF; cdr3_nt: TGTGCCAGCAGTTACAGGGTCCGGGGCTATGGCTACACCTTC
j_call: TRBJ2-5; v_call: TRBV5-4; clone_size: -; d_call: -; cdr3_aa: CASSPTEAETQYF; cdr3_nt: TGTGCCAGCAGCCCTACAGAGGCGGAGACCCAGTACTTC
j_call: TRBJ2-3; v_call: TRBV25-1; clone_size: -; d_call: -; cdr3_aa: CASSEWPRAGADTQYF; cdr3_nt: TGTGCCAGCAGTGAATGGCCTCGGGCGGGGGCCGATACGCAGTATTTT
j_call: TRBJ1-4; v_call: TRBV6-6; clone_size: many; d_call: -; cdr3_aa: CASSDTGRANEKLFF; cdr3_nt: TGTGCCAGCAGTGACACAGGGAGGGCTAATGAAAAACTGTTTTTT
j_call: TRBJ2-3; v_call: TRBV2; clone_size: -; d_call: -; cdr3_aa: CASSEATSSSTDTQYF; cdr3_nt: TGTGCCAGCAGTGAAGCTACAAGCTCCAGCACAGATACGCAGTATTTT
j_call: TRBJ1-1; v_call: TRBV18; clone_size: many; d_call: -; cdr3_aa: CASSPGQTRANTEAFF; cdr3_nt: TGTGCCAGCTCACCAGGGCAGACTCGGGCCAACACTGAAGCTTTCTTT
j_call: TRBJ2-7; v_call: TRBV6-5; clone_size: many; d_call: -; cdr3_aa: CASSYSQAYEQYF; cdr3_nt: TGTGCCAGCAGTTACTCCCAAGCGTACGAGCAGTACTTC
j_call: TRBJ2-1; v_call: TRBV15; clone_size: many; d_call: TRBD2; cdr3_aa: CATSSRPGRGGIVF; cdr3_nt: TGTGCCACCAGCAGTCGCCCGGGGCGGGGGGGCATAGTCTTC
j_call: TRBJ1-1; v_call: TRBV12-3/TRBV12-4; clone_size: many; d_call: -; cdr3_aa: CASSLGGGLGEAFF; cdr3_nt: TGTGCCAGCAGTTTAGGGGGGGGGCTGGGTGAAGCTTTCTTT
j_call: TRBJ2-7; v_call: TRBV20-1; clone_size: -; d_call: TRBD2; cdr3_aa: CSATSAKYPYEQYF; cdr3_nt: TGCAGTGCCACTAGCGCAAAATACCCCTACGAGCAGTACTTC
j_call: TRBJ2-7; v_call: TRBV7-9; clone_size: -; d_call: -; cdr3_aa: CASSPLGGEQYF; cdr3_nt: TGTGCCAGCAGCCCTTTAGGGGGCGAGCAGTACTTC
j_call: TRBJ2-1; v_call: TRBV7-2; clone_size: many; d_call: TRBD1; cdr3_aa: CASSLAPDRVDISFYNEQFF; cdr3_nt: TGTGCCAGCAGCTTAGCCCCGGACAGGGTTGATATCAGTTTCTACAATGAGCAGTTCTTC
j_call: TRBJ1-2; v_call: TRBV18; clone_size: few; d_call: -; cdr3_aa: CASSPQSQGSRGYGYTF; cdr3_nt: TGTGCCAGCTCACCCCAAAGCCAGGGGTCGAGGGGCTATGGCTACACCTTC